These 7 T cell receptor beta chains share one sample of origin, sequenced in a study of blood T cell repertoires in COVID-19. Sequencing used immunoSEQ multiplex PCR; TCRdb keeps in-frame clones, though not all of them. This sample has 350,000 to 400,000 clones, with 88% found just once. The specimen was PBMCs or T cells enriched from blood (not recorded which). The receptor source for this set is a woman aged 25 to 39 with acute COVID-19.

In this sample, this clone turned up once. Within the sample, other DNA sequences also encode this same CDR3. V is TRBV5-1 and J is TRBJ1-3; TRBD1 might be the D (5 bases). The CDR3 spans 15 residues. V gave up 2 bases and J gave up 2 bases, with 11 bases separating them. Germline CDR1 and CDR2: SGHRS and YFSETQ. CDR3: CASSLNGGAGNTIYF. The CDR3 coding sequence is TGCGCCAGCAGCTTAAATGGGGGGGCTGGAAACACCATATATTTT.

The V and J genes are TRBV13 and TRBJ2-7; the D gene is possibly TRBD2 (5 bases). Trimming shortened V by 0 bases and J by 7 bases, and 7 bases separated the two germline ends. Germline assignment: CDR1 PRHDT and CDR2 FYEKMQ (reference sequence). The CDR3 covers 12 residues. CDR3 nucleotides: TGTGCCAGCAGCTTAGGCCCGGGGGAGCAGTACTTC. It is translated as CASSLGPGEQYF.

This chain links TRBV7-3 with TRBJ1-2; 7 bases are shared with TRBD1. Germline V gene sequence: CDR1 SGHTA, CDR2 FQGTGA. CDR3 length equals 14 residues. V dropped 4 bases and J dropped 7; count of bases not matched to a gene: 9. The CDR3 loop is CASSYSTGKVGYTF. CDR3 bases: TGTGCCAGCAGCTACTCGACAGGGAAAGTTGGCTACACCTTC.

At least ten counts were recorded for this clone. CDR3: CASSEYSNQPQHF. The CDR3, as DNA: TGCGCCAGCAGTGAATATAGCAATCAGCCCCAGCATTTT. The chain is built from TRBV10-2 and TRBJ1-5; D is unclear. Trimming removed 3 bases at V and 0 bases at J, with 3 bases between. CDR1 and CDR2 from the germline V gene are WSHSY and SAAADI. The CDR3 totals 13 residues.

The chain recombines TRBV7-2 with TRBJ2-1; D unresolved. The CDR3 spans 15 residues. V gave up 2 bases and J gave up 1 base, with 9 bases separating them. Germline CDR1 SGHTA, CDR2 FQGNSA. CDR3 nucleotide sequence: TGTGCCAGCAGCTTAATGGCACAATCCTACAATGAGCAGTTCTTC. Its translation is CASSLMAQSYNEQFF.

This clone turned up a few times. The chain combines TRBV4-1 with TRBJ2-7, with 8 bases that match TRBD1. Losses at the gene ends were 4 bases for V and 1 base for J; bases not matched to a gene: 3. Germline CDR1 MGHRA, CDR2 YSYEKL. The CDR3 is made up of 14 amino acids. CDR3 bases: TGCGCCAGCAGCCTTGGGACAGGTTCCTACGAGCAGTACTTC. Protein sequence: CASSLGTGSYEQYF.

V is TRBV18 and J is TRBJ2-7; 7 bases line up with TRBD1. Germline-derived CDR1 and CDR2 are KGHSH and LQKENI. There are 13 residues in the CDR3. V shed 2 bases and J 3 bases; nucleotides not matched to a gene: 1. The CDR3 DNA follows: TGTGCCAGCTCACCAGGACAGGACTACGAGCAGTACTTC. Protein: CASSPGQDYEQYF.